The table lists the clone carrying this T cell receptor (beta chain) with a few counts. Antigen: not known. With a J-beta primer mix and a sample-barcoded 5' primer, a second PCR ran 7 to 11 cycles. TCRdb re-derived calls from the 5' RACE reads in MiXCR, one entry per CDR3 protein. This sample has 980,000 or so distinct CDR3 sequences, with approximately 49% found just once. The data were obtained in a study of blood T cells in healthy people across ages. The study, taken as a whole, reports: Because sorting was not performed, PBMCs prevented conclusive naive versus antigen-experienced comparison.

This CDR3 spans 15 amino acids. CDR1 and CDR2 (germline): LGHNA, YSLEER. The V end was cut by 3 bases, the J end by 3 bases, with 15 bases between. The specimen sequenced was blood. The chain links TRBV4-3 to TRBJ2-7; D is perhaps TRBD1 (6 bases). The receptor was isolated from a man aged 25-45 years in good health. The CDR3 DNA sequence: TGCGCCAGCAGCCAGGACCCGGGACACTTCTACGAGCAGTACTTC. Protein: CASSQDPGHFYEQYF.